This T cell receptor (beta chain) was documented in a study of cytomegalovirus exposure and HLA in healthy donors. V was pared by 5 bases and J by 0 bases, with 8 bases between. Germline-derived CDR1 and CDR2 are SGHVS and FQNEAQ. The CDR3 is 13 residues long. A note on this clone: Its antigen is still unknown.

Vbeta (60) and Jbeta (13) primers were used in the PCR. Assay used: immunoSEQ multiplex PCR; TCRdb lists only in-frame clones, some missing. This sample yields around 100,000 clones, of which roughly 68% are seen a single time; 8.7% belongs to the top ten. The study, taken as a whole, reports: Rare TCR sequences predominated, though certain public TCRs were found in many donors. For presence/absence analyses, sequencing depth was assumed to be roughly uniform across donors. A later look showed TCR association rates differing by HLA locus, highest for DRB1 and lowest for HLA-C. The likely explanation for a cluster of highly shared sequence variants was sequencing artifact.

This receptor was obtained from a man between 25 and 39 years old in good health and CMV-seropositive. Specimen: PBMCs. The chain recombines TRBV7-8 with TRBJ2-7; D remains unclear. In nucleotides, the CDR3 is TGTGCCAGCAGCCAGTCCACCTCCTACGAGCAGTACTTC. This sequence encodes CASSQSTSYEQYF.